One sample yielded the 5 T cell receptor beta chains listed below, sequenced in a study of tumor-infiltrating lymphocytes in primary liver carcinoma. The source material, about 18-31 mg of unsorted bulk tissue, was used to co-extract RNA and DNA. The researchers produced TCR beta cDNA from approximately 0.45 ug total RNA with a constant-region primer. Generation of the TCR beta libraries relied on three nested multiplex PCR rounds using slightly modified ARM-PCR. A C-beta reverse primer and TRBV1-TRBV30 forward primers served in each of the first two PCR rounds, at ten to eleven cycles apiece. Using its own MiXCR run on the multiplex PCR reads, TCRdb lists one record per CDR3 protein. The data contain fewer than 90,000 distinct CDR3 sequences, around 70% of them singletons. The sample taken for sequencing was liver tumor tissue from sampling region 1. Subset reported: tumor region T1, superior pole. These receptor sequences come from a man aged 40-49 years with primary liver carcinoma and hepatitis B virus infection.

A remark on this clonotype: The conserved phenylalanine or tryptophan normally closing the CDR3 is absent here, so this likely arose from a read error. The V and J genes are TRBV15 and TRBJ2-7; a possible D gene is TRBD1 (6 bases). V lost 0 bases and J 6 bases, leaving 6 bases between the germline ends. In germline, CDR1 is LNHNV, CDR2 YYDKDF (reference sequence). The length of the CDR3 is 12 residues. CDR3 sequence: CATSREGGEQYL. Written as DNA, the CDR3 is TGTGCCACCAGCAGAGAAGGGGGCGAGCAGTACTTA.

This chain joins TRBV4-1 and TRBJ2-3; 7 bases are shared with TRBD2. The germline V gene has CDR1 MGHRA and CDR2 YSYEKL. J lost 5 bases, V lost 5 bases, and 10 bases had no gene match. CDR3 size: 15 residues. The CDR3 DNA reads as TGCGCCAGCAGCTGGGGTGCGGGAGAGATAGATACGCAGTATTTT. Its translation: CASSWGAGEIDTQYF.

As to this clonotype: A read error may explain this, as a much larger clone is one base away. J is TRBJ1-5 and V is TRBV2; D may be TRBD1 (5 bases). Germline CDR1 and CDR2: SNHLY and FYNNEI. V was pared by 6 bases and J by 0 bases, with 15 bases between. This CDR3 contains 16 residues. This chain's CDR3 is CASSADSFSSNQPQHF. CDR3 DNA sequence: TGTGCCAGCAGCGCCGACAGTTTCTCTAGCAATCAGCCCCAGCATTTT.

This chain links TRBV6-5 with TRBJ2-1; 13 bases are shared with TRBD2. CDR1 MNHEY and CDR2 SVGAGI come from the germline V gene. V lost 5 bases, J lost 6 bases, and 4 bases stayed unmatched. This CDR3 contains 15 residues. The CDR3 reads CASSPGLAGFNEQFF. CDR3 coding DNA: TGTGCCAGCAGTCCGGGACTAGCGGGATTCAATGAGCAGTTCTTC.

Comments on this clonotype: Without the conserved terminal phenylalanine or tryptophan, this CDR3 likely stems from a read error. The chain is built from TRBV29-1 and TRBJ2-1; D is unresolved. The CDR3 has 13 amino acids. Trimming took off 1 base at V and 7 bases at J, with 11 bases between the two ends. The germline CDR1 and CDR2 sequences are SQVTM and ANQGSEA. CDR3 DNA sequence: TGCAGCGTTGAAGGGACGGTGGTGAATGAGCAGTTCCTC. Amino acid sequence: CSVEGTVVNEQFL.